The rows below give T cell receptor beta chains drawn from one sample of a study of cytomegalovirus exposure and HLA in healthy donors. The assay was immunoSEQ multiplex PCR, and TCRdb's table has in-frame clones only and misses some. The sample lists around 110,000 clones; more than 65% were seen once. The sample taken for sequencing was PBMCs. These receptors were taken from a boy between 10 and 17 years old in good health and CMV-seronegative. Both conserved end residues are part of each CDR3.

len	v_gene	CDR3aa
13	TRBV7-9	CASSSEYVSGQFF
14	TRBV28	CASRTGQGAGGYTF
15	TRBV19	CASSDSRVRPYEQYF
15	TRBV11-2	CASSLWTSGTDTQYF
16	TRBV5-5	CASSSYRAHETYEQYF
14	TRBV27	CASSQIQGRTEAFF
15	TRBV6-5	CASRDTGKSSYEQYF
12	TRBV5-4	CASTEGNTEAFF
14	TRBV19	CASRTWGVTDTQYF
15	TRBV4-1	CASSQQRFNTGELFF
15	TRBV19	CASSPQGGLQETQYF
15	TRBV28	CASIHWAGGPDEQFF
15	TRBV5-1	CASSSEGTPNTEAFF
15	TRBV7-9	CASSRFGTAPYEQYF
12	TRBV2	CASSGQAYEQYF
15	TRBV6-1	CASSEAVDWGGEQYF
14	TRBV11-2	CASSTIQGREKLFF
13	TRBV27	CASSFYGNTEAFF